The sequence of this T cell receptor (beta chain) was determined in a study of cytomegalovirus exposure and HLA in healthy donors. To note about this clone: The antigen is undetermined.

Primers included in the PCR were 60 Vbeta and 13 Jbeta primers. Profiling relied on immunoSEQ multiplex PCR, and the TCRdb table lists in-frame clones only, not all of them. The sample holds tens of thousands of clones. From germline, CDR1 is SGHRS and CDR2 YFSETQ. Trimming took off 7 bases at V and 1 base at J, with 11 bases between the two ends. CDR3 length: 14 residues. General study results and limits: Based on reports, TCR beta sequences accurately predicted HLA-A and HLA-B alleles for most subjects. Analyzed later, association rates of TCRs varied across HLA loci, with DRB1 most and HLA-C fewest. According to reports, the classifier identified cytomegalovirus status with high specificity and sensitivity. The authors enumerated over 150 TCR beta chains as linked to cytomegalovirus.

The sequenced sample was PBMCs. The chain joins TRBV5-1 to TRBJ2-2, with D perhaps matching TRBD1 (5 bases). This TCR derives from a man aged 35 to 55 in good health and CMV-seronegative. The CDR3 DNA reads as TGCGCCAGCTCTAGGCAGGGGAACACCGGGGAGCTGTTTTTT. It specifies CASSRQGNTGELFF.